By share of the sample, the clone carrying this TCR beta chain is medium-sized (0.01 to 0.1%). Its antigen remains unknown. This sample is part of a study of vaccination and CD4 T cells after COVID-19. The treatment was: approximately 9-day PBMC culture with coronavirus spike peptide pools or control peptides (ViraFEST assay). Sequenced with the Oncomine TCR Beta short-read assay was DNA taken from cultured CD4+ T cells. One entry per CDR3 protein results from TCRdb running MiXCR on the PCR reads. The table includes 7,500 to 9,000 distinct CDR3 sequences, 20% to 25% detected once. After removal of 4 bases from V and 2 bases from J, the junction contained 10 bases not matched to a gene. The CDR3 totals 16 residues. Germline V gene lookup returns CDR1 MNHEY and CDR2 SVGAGI.

The rearrangement joins TRBV6-5 to TRBJ2-7; 8 bases line up with TRBD1. The source of this sequence is a human donor who had recovered from COVID-19. The sample was CD4+ T cells from blood, cultured in vitro, taken after SARS-CoV-2 vaccination. Written as DNA, the CDR3 is TGTGCCAGCAGTTTAACGACAGGGGTCCCACCCTACGAGCAGTACTTC. It yields the protein CASSLTTGVPPYEQYF.